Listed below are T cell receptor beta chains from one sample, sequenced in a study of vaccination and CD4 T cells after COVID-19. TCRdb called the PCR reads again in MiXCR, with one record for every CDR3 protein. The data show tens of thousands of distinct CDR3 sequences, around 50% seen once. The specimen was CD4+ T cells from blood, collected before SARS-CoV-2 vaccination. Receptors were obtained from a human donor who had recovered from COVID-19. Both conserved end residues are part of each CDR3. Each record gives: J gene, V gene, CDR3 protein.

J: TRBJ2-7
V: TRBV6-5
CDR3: CASSYRDGTYEQYF

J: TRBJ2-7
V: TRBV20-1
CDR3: CSARTPKIVLYEQYF

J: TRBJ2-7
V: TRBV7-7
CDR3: CASSPSADVSDEQYF

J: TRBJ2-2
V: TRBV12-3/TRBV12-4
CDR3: CASKPGHNTGELFF

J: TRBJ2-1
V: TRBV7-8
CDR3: CASSPGPGQPRSGRNEQFF

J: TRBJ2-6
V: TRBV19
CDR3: CASSMEGRRGANVLTF

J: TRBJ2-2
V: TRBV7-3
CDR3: CASSLGSRDYLTAGELFF

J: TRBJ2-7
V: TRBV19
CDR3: CASSIVGTSTYEQYF

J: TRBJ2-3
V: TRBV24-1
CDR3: CATSDPRVRGRQGTDTQYF

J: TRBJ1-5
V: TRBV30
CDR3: CAWSNRTGLDQPQHF

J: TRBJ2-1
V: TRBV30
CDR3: CAWSVLREREQFF

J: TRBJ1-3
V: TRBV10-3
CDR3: CAISDQITSGNTIYF

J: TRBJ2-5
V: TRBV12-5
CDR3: CASGTTAGTAVGETQYF

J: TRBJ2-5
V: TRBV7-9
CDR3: CASPPGLGFGLQETQYF

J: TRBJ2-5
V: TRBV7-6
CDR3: CASSSSREETQYF

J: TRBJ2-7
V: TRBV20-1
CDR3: CSAPHPPSGTQSSYEQYF

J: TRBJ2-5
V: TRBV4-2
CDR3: CASSQEGTPGLAKETQYF

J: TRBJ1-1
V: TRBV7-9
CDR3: CASSVNPNTEAFF

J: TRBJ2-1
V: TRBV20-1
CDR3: CSARWRDYSYNEQFF

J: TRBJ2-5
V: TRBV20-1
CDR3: CSANPTGTFKETQYF

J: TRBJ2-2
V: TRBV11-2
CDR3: CASSLEDTNTGELFF

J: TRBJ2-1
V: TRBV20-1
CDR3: CSASSGSRGNEQFF

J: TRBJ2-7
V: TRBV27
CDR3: CASSLRGYHEQYF

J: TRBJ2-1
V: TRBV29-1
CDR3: CSVARNEQFF

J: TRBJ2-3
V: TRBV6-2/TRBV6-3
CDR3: CASSYLTPGDTQYF

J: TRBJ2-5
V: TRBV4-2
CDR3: CASSPTSSLQETQYF

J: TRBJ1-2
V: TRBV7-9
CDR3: CASSLMSEGYYTF

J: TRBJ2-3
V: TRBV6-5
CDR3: CASSWTSGSTDTQYF

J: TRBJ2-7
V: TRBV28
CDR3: CASSLGQGSGYEQYF

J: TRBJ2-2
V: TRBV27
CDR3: CASTTRTGTSGRGTGELFF

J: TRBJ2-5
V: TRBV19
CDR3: CATAGAAQETQYF

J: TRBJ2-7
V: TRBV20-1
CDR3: CSAKGGGYEQYF

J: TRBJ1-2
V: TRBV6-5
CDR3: CASSYLIRDYGYTF

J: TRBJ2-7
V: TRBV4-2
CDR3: CASSHVGASDYEQYF

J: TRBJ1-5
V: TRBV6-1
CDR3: CARSRDRGRQPQHF

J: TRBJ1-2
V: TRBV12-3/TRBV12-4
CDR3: CASSQANYGYTF

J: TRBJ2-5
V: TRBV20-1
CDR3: CSKTSRGQETQYF

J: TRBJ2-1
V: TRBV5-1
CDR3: CASSLARTSGTYYNEQFF

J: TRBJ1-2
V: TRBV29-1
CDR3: CSVDDGEGGNYGYTF